This T cell receptor beta chain was recorded in a study of blood T cell repertoires in COVID-19. For the study at large: The origin of the acute and convalescent COVID-19 samples was the United States, Italy and Spain.

Original methodology: Counts of nucleated cells, estimated from reference gene primer amplification, were obtained. Measured with immunoSEQ multiplex PCR; TCRdb has only the in-frame clones, and not every one. The V and J calls and clone size were taken over from that table, and D and trimming were inferred from the DNA. Here the sample spans tens of thousands of clones, nearly 90% being singletons. V dropped 3 bases and J dropped 2 bases, with 13 bases sitting between them. The germline CDR1 and CDR2 sequences are MDHEN and SYDVKM. CDR3 length: 16 residues. This chain links TRBV28 with TRBJ2-2, with D possibly matching TRBD1 (6 bases). Sequenced material: peripheral blood. This receptor was identified in a woman of 80 years or more with active or convalescent COVID-19. CDR3 sequence reads: CASSFFRQANTGELFF. The DNA for the CDR3 is TGTGCCAGCAGTTTTTTTAGACAGGCAAACACCGGGGAGCTGTTTTTT.